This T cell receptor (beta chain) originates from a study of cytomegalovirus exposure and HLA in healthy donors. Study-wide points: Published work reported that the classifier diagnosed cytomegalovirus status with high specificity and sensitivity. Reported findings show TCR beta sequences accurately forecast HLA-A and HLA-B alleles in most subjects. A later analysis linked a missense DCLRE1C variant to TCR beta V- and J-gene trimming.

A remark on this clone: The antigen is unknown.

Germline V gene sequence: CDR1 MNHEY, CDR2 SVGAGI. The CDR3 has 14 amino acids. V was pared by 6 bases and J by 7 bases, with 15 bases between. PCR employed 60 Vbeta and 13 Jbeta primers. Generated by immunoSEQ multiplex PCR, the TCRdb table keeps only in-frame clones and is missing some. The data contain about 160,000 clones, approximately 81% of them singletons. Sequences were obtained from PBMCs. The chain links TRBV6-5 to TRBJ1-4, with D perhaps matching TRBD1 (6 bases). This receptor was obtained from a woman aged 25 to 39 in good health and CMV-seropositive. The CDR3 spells CASREGGRGEKLFF. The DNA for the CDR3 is TGTGCCAGCAGGGAGGGGGGGAGGGGTGAAAAACTGTTTTTT.